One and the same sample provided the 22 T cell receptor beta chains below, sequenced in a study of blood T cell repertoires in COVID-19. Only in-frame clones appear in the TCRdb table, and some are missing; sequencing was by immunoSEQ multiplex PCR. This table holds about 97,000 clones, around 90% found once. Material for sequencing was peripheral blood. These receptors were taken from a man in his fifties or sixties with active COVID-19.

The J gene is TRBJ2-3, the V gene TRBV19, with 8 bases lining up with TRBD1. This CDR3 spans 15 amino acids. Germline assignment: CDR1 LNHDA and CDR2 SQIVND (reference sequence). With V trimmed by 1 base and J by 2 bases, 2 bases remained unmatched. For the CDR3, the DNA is TGTGCCAGTAGTATAGGACAGGGGTTCACAGATACGCAGTATTTT. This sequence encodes CASSIGQGFTDTQYF.

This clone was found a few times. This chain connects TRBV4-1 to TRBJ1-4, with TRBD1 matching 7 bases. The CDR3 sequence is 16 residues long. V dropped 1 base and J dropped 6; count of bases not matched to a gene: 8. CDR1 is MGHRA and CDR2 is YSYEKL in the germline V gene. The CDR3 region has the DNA TGCGCCAGCAGCCAAGTGGGAAGCAGGGGGGATGAAAAACTGTTTTTT. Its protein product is CASSQVGSRGDEKLFF.

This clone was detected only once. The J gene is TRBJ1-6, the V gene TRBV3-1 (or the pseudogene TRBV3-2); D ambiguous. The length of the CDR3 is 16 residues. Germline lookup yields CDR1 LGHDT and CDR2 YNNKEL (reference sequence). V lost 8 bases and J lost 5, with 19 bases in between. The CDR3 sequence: CASQEVGRTNNSPLHF. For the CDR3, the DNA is TGTGCCAGCCAGGAGGTCGGACGGACGAATAATTCACCCCTCCACTTT.

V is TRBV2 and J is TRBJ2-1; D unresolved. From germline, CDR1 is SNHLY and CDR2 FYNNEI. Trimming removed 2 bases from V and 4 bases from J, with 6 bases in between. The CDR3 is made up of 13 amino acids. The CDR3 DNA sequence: TGTGCCAGCAGTGAACCACTTTACAATGAGCAGTTCTTC. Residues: CASSEPLYNEQFF. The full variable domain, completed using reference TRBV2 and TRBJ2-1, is EPEVTQTPSHQVTQMGQEVILRCVPISNHLYFYWYRQILGQKVEFLVSFYNNEISEKSEIFDDQFSVERPDGSNFTLKIRSTKLEDSAMYFCASSEPLYNEQFFGPGTRLTVL.

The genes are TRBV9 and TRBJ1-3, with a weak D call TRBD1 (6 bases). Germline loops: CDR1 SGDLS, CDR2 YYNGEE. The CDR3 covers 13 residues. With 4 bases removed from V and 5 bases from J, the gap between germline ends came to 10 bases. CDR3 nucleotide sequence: TGTGCCAGCAGCTTGGACAGCAGAAACACCATATATTTT. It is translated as CASSLDSRNTIYF.

The CDR3 region is CASSTQGGNYEQYF. Here the CDR3 DNA reads TGTGCCAGCAGTACACAGGGGGGGAACTACGAGCAGTACTTC. The chain links TRBV3-1 (or the pseudogene TRBV3-2) to TRBJ2-7, with D possibly matching TRBD1 (8 bases). There are 14 residues in the CDR3. V lost 6 bases and J 3 bases, leaving 15 bases between the germline ends. From germline, CDR1 is LGHDT and CDR2 YNNKEL (reference sequence).

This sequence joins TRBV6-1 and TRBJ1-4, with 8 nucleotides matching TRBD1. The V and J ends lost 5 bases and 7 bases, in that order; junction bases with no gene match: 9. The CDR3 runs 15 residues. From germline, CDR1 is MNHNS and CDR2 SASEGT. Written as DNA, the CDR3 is TGTGCCAGCAGTCCTACGGACAGGGATGGTGAAAAACTGTTTTTT. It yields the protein CASSPTDRDGEKLFF.

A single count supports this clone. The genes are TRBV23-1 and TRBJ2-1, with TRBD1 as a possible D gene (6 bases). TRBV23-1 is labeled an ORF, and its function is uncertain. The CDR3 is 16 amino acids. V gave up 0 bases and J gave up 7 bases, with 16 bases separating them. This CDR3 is CASSQSFRGEDNEQFF. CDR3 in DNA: TGCGCCAGCAGTCAATCGTTCAGGGGAGAGGATAATGAGCAGTTCTTC.

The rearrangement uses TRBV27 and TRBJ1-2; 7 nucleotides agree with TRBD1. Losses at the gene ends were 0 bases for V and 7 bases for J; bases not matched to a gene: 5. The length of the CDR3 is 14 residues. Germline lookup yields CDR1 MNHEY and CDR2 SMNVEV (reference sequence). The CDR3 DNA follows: TGTGCCAGCAGTTTATCGCGACAGGGCTCTGGCTACACCTTC. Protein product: CASSLSRQGSGYTF.

This CDR3 is CASSLFFRPGTGRNTIYF. CDR3 nucleotide sequence: TGTGCCAGCAGCTTGTTTTTCCGCCCAGGGACAGGGAGAAACACCATATATTTT. V is TRBV5-6 and J is TRBJ1-3; TRBD1 matches 9 bases. With V trimmed by 1 base and J by 5 bases, 13 bases remained unmatched. Germline V gene lookup returns CDR1 SGHDT and CDR2 YYEEEE. The CDR3 extends over 18 amino acids. The complete variable domain, with remaining parts taken from reference TRBV5-6 and TRBJ1-3, reads DAGVTQSPTHLIKTRGQQVTLRCSPKSGHDTVSWYQQALGQGPQFIFQYYEEEERQRGNFPDRFSGHQFPNYSSELNVNALLLGDSALYLCASSLFFRPGTGRNTIYFGEGSWLTVV.

The CDR3 nucleotides are TGTGCCCCCTATACCCCAGCGGTTCAGCCCCAGCATTTT. Its translation: CAPYTPAVQPQHF. The chain couples TRBV27 to TRBJ1-5; D not resolved. Trimming took 11 bases from V and 6 from J, leaving 17 bases between them. The CDR3 is 13 amino acids. The germline CDR1 and CDR2 sequences are MNHEY and SMNVEV (reference sequence).

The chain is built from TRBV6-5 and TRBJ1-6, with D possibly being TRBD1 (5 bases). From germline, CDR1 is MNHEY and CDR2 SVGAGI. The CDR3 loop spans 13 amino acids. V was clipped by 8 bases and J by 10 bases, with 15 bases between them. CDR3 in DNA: TGTGCCAGCGTTCCCTCGGGGGAGTCACCCCTCCACTTT. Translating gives CASVPSGESPLHF.

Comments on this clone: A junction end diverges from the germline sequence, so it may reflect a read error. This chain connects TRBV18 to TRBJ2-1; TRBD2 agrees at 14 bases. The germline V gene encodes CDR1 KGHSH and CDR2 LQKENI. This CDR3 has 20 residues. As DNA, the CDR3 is TGTGCCAGCTCACCACCCTACTGGACTAGCGGGGGGTTATCCTTCAATGAGCAGTTCTTC. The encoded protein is CASSPPYWTSGGLSFNEQFF.

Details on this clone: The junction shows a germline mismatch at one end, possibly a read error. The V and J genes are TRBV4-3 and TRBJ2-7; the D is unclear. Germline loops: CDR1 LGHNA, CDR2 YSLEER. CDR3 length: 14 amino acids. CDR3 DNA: TGCGCCAGCAGCCAAGATGCGGTCTCCCACGAGCAGTACTTC. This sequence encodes CASSQDAVSHEQYF.

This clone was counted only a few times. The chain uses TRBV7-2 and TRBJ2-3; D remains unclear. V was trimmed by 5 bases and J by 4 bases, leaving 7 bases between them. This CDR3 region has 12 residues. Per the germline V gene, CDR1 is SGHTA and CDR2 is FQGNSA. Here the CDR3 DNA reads TGTGCCAGCAGCCCCCGGGCAGATACGCAGTATTTT. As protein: CASSPRADTQYF.

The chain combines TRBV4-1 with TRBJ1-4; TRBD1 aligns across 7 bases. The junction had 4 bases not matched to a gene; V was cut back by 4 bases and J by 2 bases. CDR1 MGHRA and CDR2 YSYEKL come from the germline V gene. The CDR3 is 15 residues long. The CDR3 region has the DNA TGCGCCAGCAGCCCACAGGGGTCCACTAATGAAAAACTGTTTTTT. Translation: CASSPQGSTNEKLFF.

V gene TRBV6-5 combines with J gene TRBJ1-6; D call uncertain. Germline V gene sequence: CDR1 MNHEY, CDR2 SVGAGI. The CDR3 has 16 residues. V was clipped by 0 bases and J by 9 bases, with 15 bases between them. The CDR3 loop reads CASSYSMPGIGSPLHF. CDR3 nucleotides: TGTGCCAGCAGTTACTCGATGCCCGGGATAGGTTCACCCCTCCACTTT.

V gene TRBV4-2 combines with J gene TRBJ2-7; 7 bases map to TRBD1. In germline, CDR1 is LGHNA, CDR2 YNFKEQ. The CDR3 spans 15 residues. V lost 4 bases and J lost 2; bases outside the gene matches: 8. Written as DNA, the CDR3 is TGTGCCAGCAGCCCTTACGGGACAGTGACCTACGAGCAGTACTTC. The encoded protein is CASSPYGTVTYEQYF.

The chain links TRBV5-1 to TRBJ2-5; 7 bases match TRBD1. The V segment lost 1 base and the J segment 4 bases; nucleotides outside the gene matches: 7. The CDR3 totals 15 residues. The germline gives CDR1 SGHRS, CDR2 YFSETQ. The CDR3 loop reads CASSLQGVSPETQYF. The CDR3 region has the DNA TGCGCCAGCAGCTTGCAGGGGGTGTCCCCAGAGACCCAGTACTTC.

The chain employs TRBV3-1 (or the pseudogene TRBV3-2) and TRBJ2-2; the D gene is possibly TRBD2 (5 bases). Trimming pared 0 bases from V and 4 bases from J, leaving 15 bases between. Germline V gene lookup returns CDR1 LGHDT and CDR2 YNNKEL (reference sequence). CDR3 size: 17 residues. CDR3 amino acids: CASSQDLPTRGTGELFF. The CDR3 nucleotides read TGTGCCAGCAGCCAAGATCTCCCGACTCGGGGCACCGGGGAGCTGTTTTTT.

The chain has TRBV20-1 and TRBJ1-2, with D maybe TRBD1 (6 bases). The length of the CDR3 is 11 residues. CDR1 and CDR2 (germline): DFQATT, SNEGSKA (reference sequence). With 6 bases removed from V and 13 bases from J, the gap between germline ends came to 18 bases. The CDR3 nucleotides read TGCAGTGCCGAAAGGGGGATAGTCTTCACCTTC. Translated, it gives CSAERGIVFTF.

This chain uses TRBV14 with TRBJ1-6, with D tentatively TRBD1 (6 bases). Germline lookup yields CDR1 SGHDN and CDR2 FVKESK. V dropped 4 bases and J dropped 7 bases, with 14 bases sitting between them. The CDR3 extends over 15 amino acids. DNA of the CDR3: TGTGCCAGCAGCCCTACCACAGGGCCAAATTCACCCCTCCACTTT. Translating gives CASSPTTGPNSPLHF.